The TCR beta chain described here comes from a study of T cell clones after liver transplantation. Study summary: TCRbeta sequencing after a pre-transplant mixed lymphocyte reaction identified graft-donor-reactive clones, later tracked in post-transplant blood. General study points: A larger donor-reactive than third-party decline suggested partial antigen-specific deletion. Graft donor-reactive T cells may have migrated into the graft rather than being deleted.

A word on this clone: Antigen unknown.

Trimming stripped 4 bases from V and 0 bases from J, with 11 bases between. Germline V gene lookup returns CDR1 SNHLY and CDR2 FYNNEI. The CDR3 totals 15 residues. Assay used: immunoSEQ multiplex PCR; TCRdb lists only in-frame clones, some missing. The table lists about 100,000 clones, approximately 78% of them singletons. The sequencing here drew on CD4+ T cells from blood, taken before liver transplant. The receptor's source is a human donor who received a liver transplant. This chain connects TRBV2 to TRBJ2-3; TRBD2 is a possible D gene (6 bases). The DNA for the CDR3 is TGTGCCAGCAGTGCCCGGGGGTGGAGCACAGATACGCAGTATTTT. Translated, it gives CASSARGWSTDTQYF.